The 12 T cell receptor beta chains below were found in one sample sequenced in a study of cytomegalovirus exposure and HLA in healthy donors. Amplification used 60 Vbeta primers and 13 Jbeta primers. The protocol was immunoSEQ multiplex PCR, while the TCRdb copy is restricted to in-frame clones and leaves out a portion. The sample holds roughly 100,000 clones, about four fifths seen once. Material for sequencing was PBMCs. These TCRs come from a man aged 30-40 years in good health and CMV-seronegative.

This chain links TRBV5-8 with TRBJ2-7, with 8 bases aligning to TRBD2. The CDR3 covers 15 residues. Losses at the gene ends were 7 bases for V and 1 base for J; bases not matched to a gene: 10. From germline, CDR1 is SGHTS and CDR2 YDEGEE. CDR3 nucleotide sequence: TGTGCCAGCGCCGTTAGCGGGATGTATTCCTACGAGCAGTACTTC. Residues: CASAVSGMYSYEQYF. Looking up the rest from reference TRBV5-8 and TRBJ2-7 gives the full variable domain: EAGVTQSPTHLIKTRGQQATLRCSPISGHTSVYWYQQALGLGLQFLLWYDEGEERNRGNFPPRFSGRQFPNYSSELNVNALELEDSALYLCASAVSGMYSYEQYFGPGTRLTVT.

The V call is TRBV7-9, the J call TRBJ1-4, with D perhaps TRBD1 (6 bases). The germline gives CDR1 SEHNR, CDR2 FQNEAQ (reference sequence). The CDR3 has 16 amino acids. V lost 5 bases, J lost 0 bases, and 13 bases lay in between. CDR3 amino acids: CASSHRTAATNEKLFF. The CDR3 DNA sequence: TGTGCCAGCAGCCACCGGACAGCAGCAACTAATGAAAAACTGTTTTTT.

J is TRBJ2-1 and V is TRBV10-3; 10 positions match TRBD2. V was clipped by 10 bases and J by 2 bases; unmatched bases: 8. This CDR3 contains 15 residues. The V gene's germline CDR1 is ENHRY and CDR2 SYGVKD. The chain's CDR3 is CASGSGRPPYNEQFF. CDR3 bases: TGTGCCAGCGGTAGCGGGAGGCCCCCCTACAATGAGCAGTTCTTC.

The gene calls are TRBV6-5 and TRBJ1-2; D possibly corresponds to TRBD1 (6 bases). Deletions cut 3 bases from V and 6 bases from J, with 20 bases between. Germline lookup yields CDR1 MNHEY and CDR2 SVGAGI. The CDR3 extends over 16 amino acids. The CDR3 reads CASSYTLTDRDNGYTF. In DNA, the CDR3 is TGTGCCAGCAGTTATACCCTCACGGACAGAGACAATGGCTACACCTTC.

V gene TRBV4-1 combines with J gene TRBJ1-1, with D tentatively TRBD1 (5 bases). From germline, CDR1 is MGHRA and CDR2 YSYEKL. V was shortened by 2 bases and J by 3 bases, with 13 bases between the two germline ends. The CDR3 sequence is 15 residues long. The CDR3 nucleotides read TGCGCCAGCAGCCAATTTTGGGGCCCCCACACTGAAGCTTTCTTT. The encoded protein is CASSQFWGPHTEAFF.

The chain is built from TRBV29-1 and TRBJ2-2; 8 bases fit TRBD2. CDR1 is SQVTM and CDR2 is ANQGSEA in the germline V gene. CDR3 size: 16 residues. Germline trimming cut 7 bases from V and 0 bases from J; bases unmatched to any gene: 10. The CDR3 is CSARRPGGANTGELFF. The CDR3 DNA is TGCAGCGCCCGGCGGCCCGGGGGGGCGAACACCGGGGAGCTGTTTTTT.

The chain uses TRBV7-8 and TRBJ1-2; possibly TRBD1 for D (5 bases). The CDR3 contains 17 residues. The ends were cut back, 0 bases at V and 3 bases at J, with 17 bases in the middle. The germline CDR1 and CDR2 sequences are SGHVS and FQNEAQ. CDR3 region: CASSLALSPRDYYGYTF. For the CDR3, the DNA is TGTGCCAGCAGCTTAGCTTTGTCTCCCAGGGATTACTATGGCTACACCTTC.

The rearrangement joins TRBV6-1 to TRBJ1-5; D call uncertain. The CDR3 loop spans 14 amino acids. CDR1 is MNHNS and CDR2 is SASEGT in the germline V gene. V lost 2 bases and J 2 bases, leaving 7 bases between the germline ends. For the CDR3, the DNA is TGTGCCAGCAGTGAACTCGGGGGCAATCAGCCCCAGCATTTT. Protein sequence: CASSELGGNQPQHF.

The DNA for the CDR3 is TGTGCCAGCAGTATCGTAGCGGGGGCTAGCACAGATACGCAGTATTTT. Protein sequence: CASSIVAGASTDTQYF. V usage is TRBV27 and J usage is TRBJ2-3; TRBD2 matches at 9 bases. The CDR3 covers 16 residues. Germline lookup yields CDR1 MNHEY and CDR2 SMNVEV (reference sequence). J lost 0 bases, V lost 5 bases, and 6 bases had no gene match.

CDR3 bases: TGTGCCATCAGTGTAACAGGACAACAAGAGACCCAGTACTTC. Translated: CAISVTGQQETQYF. The chain combines TRBV10-3 with TRBJ2-5; D may be TRBD1 (5 bases). The CDR3 covers 14 residues. In germline, CDR1 is ENHRY, CDR2 SYGVKD. V lost 4 bases to trimming and J lost 2 bases, with 11 bases between them.

The V gene is TRBV18, the J gene TRBJ2-4; 8 nucleotides line up with TRBD2. The V gene's germline CDR1 is KGHSH and CDR2 LQKENI. The V gene end was trimmed by 7 bases and the J gene end by 7 bases; junction bases not matched to a gene: 12. This CDR3 spans 15 amino acids. The CDR3 DNA reads TGTGCCAGCTACCCGGGACTAGTCGTCGGGAACATTCAGTACTTC. Its translation: CASYPGLVVGNIQYF.

This clone has a handful of counts. The V gene is TRBV19, the J gene TRBJ2-1, with TRBD2 identical over 12 bases. The germline V gene encodes CDR1 LNHDA and CDR2 SQIVND (reference sequence). The CDR3 extends over 14 amino acids. V was pared by 5 bases and J by 10 bases, with 6 bases of the junction left unmatched. CDR3 DNA: TGTGCCAGTAGTCGACTAGCGGGAGAGGTGGAGCAGTTCTTC. This gives the protein CASSRLAGEVEQFF.